The next 19 T cell receptor beta chains were all read from a single sample in a study of cytomegalovirus exposure and HLA in healthy donors. Vbeta (60) and Jbeta (13) primers were used in the PCR. Clones were read by immunoSEQ multiplex PCR, and TCRdb kept only the in-frame ones, dropping some. The sample holds about 120,000 clones, 80% seen once. Sample: PBMCs. These receptors came from a man under 40 in good health and CMV-seronegative.

There are a few counts of this clone. CDR3 coding DNA: TGTGCCAGCAGCGTAGAGCCCTCCAGGGCCGGTTCACCCCTCCACTTT. Translating it yields CASSVEPSRAGSPLHF. V usage is TRBV9 and J usage is TRBJ1-6; a weak D match, TRBD1 (5 bases). The V gene's germline CDR1 is SGDLS and CDR2 YYNGEE. V gave up 0 bases and J gave up 9 bases, with 16 bases separating them. CDR3 size: 16 residues.

V and J are TRBV7-9 and TRBJ1-2, with unresolved D. Trimming took 1 base from V and 8 from J, leaving 11 bases between them. Germline V lookup: CDR1 SEHNR, CDR2 FQNEAQ (reference sequence). This CDR3 is built from 13 residues. CDR3 DNA sequence: TGTGCCAGCAGCTTAGTCGAGGGTATAGGCTACACCTTC. Protein: CASSLVEGIGYTF.

The chain links TRBV10-3 to TRBJ1-5, with TRBD1 identical over 10 bases. Germline V gene data show CDR1 as ENHRY and CDR2 as SYGVKD. The trim removed 6 bases at V and 5 bases at J, leaving 4 bases unmatched. This CDR3 is 14 amino acids long. This chain's CDR3 is CAIRGQGRDQPQHF. CDR3 nucleotide sequence: TGTGCCATCAGGGGACAGGGGCGTGATCAGCCCCAGCATTTT.

With regard to this clone: One end of the junction does not line up with germline, which may come from a read error. This chain joins TRBV11-2 and TRBJ2-7; 10 bases map to TRBD1. Per germline, CDR1 SGHAT and CDR2 FQNNGV. The CDR3 has 18 residues. CDR3 protein: CASTLYRGVTGGSNEQYF. The CDR3 nucleotides read TGTGCCAGCACCCTGTACCGAGGGGTGACAGGGGGCTCCAACGAGCAGTACTTC.

This clone appeared a few times. The chain uses TRBV11-2 and TRBJ2-7; TRBD2 might be the D (7 bases). Trimming took 1 base from V and 5 from J, leaving 15 bases between them. The CDR3 runs 15 residues. Germline-derived CDR1 and CDR2 are SGHAT and FQNNGV. Here the CDR3 DNA reads TGTGCCAGCAGCTTAGTTGGGGGGGCGATCGACGAGCAGTACTTC. Translated, it gives CASSLVGGAIDEQYF.

CDR3 sequence: CASSLALAGGNNEQFF. Written as DNA, the CDR3 is TGTGCCAGCAGCTTAGCCCTAGCGGGGGGGAACAATGAGCAGTTCTTC. V gene TRBV7-2 combines with J gene TRBJ2-1; 12 bases are shared with TRBD2. This CDR3 is built from 16 residues. The ends lost 0 bases at V and 5 bases at J; junction bases unmatched: 2. Germline V CDR1 and CDR2: SGHTA, FQGNSA. The full variable domain, its missing parts supplied by reference TRBV7-2 and TRBJ2-1, is GAGVSQSPSNKVTEKGKDVELRCDPISGHTALYWYRQSLGQGLEFLIYFQGNSAPDKSGLPSDRFSAERTGGSVSTLTIQRTQQEDSAVYLCASSLALAGGNNEQFFGPGTRLTVL.

The genes are TRBV10-3 and TRBJ2-3; perhaps TRBD2 as D (7 bases). The germline V and J ends were trimmed by 2 bases and 4 bases, with 13 bases remaining between them. This CDR3 is 15 amino acids long. Germline V gene lookup returns CDR1 ENHRY and CDR2 SYGVKD. The CDR3 DNA reads TGTGCCATCAGTGAGGCGGGGGCCTCCCCAGATACGCAGTATTTT. This sequence encodes CAISEAGASPDTQYF.

The V gene is TRBV4-2, the J gene TRBJ2-7, with D perhaps TRBD2 (7 bases). Germline loops: CDR1 LGHNA, CDR2 YNFKEQ. V was pared by 6 bases and J by 3 bases, with 18 bases between. The CDR3 is 15 amino acids. CDR3 DNA: TGTGCCAGCAGTAGCTTTGAGGGGGGGGGCTACGAGCAGTACTTC. Its translation: CASSSFEGGGYEQYF.

This chain joins TRBV5-1 and TRBJ2-5; no clear D gene. Germline CDR1 is SGHRS and CDR2 is YFSETQ. The CDR3 covers 12 residues. V lost 5 bases and J lost 5, with 10 bases in between. The CDR3: CASSFGEETQYF. As DNA, the CDR3 is TGCGCCAGCAGTTTTGGTGAGGAGACCCAGTACTTC.

The V and J genes are TRBV27 and TRBJ2-3; D possibly corresponds to TRBD2 (5 bases). Germline V CDR1 and CDR2: MNHEY, SMNVEV (reference sequence). V was cut by 6 bases and J by 3 bases, with 13 bases left in between. The CDR3 is made up of 14 amino acids. CDR3 region: CASSRPGGTDTQYF. In DNA form, the CDR3 reads TGTGCCAGCAGCCGCCCGGGCGGGACAGATACGCAGTATTTT.

The chain couples TRBV7-9 to TRBJ1-4; TRBD1 agrees at 8 bases. The CDR3 is 14 amino acids. Germline trimming cut 5 bases from V and 10 bases from J; bases unmatched to any gene: 9. Germline CDR1 is SEHNR and CDR2 is FQNEAQ (reference sequence). The DNA for the CDR3 is TGTGCCAGCAGCCCGTTTTCCGGGACAGGAAAACTGTTTTTT. Translating it yields CASSPFSGTGKLFF.

The V gene is TRBV5-1, the J gene TRBJ2-7, with 8 nucleotides matching TRBD1. Germline V gene sequence: CDR1 SGHRS, CDR2 YFSETQ. The CDR3 is made up of 16 amino acids. J was trimmed by 4 bases and V by 0 bases; bases with no gene match: 9. The CDR3 sequence: CASSLGQGASLYEQYF. DNA of the CDR3: TGCGCCAGCAGCTTGGGGCAGGGGGCATCCCTTTACGAGCAGTACTTC.

This chain links TRBV27 with TRBJ1-1; perhaps TRBD1 as D (6 bases). The CDR3 extends over 15 amino acids. V dropped 6 bases and J dropped 7 bases, with 21 bases sitting between them. Germline V gives CDR1 MNHEY, CDR2 SMNVEV (reference sequence). The CDR3 sequence: CASSFTSDSAHEAFF. The DNA for the CDR3 is TGTGCCAGCAGCTTTACGTCGGACAGCGCGCATGAAGCTTTCTTT.

The chain uses TRBV28 and TRBJ2-7; 7 bases align to TRBD1. V lost 0 bases and J lost 5; bases outside the gene matches: 4. The CDR3 has 14 residues. Per germline, CDR1 MDHEN and CDR2 SYDVKM. CDR3 amino acids: CASSLWGQTDEQYF. CDR3 bases: TGTGCCAGCAGTTTATGGGGACAGACCGACGAGCAGTACTTC.

V is TRBV28 and J is TRBJ1-2, with D tentatively TRBD1 (6 bases). This CDR3 has 17 amino acids. Trimming removed 2 bases at V and 0 bases at J, with 16 bases between. Germline CDR1 and CDR2: MDHEN and SYDVKM. The chain's CDR3 is CASSLTSTGRTNYGYTF. The CDR3 DNA sequence: TGTGCCAGCAGTTTAACGAGCACAGGGCGTACTAACTATGGCTACACCTTC.

This chain joins TRBV15 and TRBJ2-3, with 10 bases that match TRBD2. V trimming: 8 bases; J trimming: 3 bases; junction bases outside the gene matches: 11. This CDR3 is built from 16 residues. Germline CDR1 LNHNV, CDR2 YYDKDF (reference sequence). Written as DNA, the CDR3 is TGTGCCACCCGGTTGGCTAGCGGGGGTTTGACAGATACGCAGTATTTT. It is translated as CATRLASGGLTDTQYF.

The chain carries TRBV5-1 and TRBJ2-1; possible D gene TRBD2, 7 bases. Germline values: CDR1 SGHRS, CDR2 YFSETQ. Deletions cut 0 bases from V and 6 bases from J, with 22 bases between. The CDR3 totals 18 residues. The CDR3 loop reads CASSLARGGSKVGNEQFF. CDR3 nucleotides: TGCGCCAGCAGCTTGGCAAGGGGGGGTTCCAAGGTAGGCAATGAGCAGTTCTTC.

This chain joins TRBV5-5 and TRBJ2-1; D is perhaps TRBD1 (5 bases). Germline loops: CDR1 SGHKS, CDR2 YYEKEE (reference sequence). The CDR3 is made up of 15 amino acids. Trimming pared 3 bases from V and 7 bases from J, leaving 17 bases between. CDR3 residues: CASSSLPKGLNEQFF. CDR3 nucleotides: TGTGCCAGCAGCTCTCTCCCAAAGGGGTTAAATGAGCAGTTCTTC.

This clone was counted once. The CDR3: CASSLAAGTGVPETQYF. In DNA, the CDR3 is TGCGCCAGCAGCTTGGCCGCCGGGACAGGGGTACCGGAGACCCAGTACTTC. The J gene is TRBJ2-5, the V gene TRBV5-1; 10 nucleotides agree with TRBD1. J was trimmed by 5 bases and V by 0 bases; bases with no gene match: 10. The CDR3 is 17 residues long. Germline V gene data show CDR1 as SGHRS and CDR2 as YFSETQ.